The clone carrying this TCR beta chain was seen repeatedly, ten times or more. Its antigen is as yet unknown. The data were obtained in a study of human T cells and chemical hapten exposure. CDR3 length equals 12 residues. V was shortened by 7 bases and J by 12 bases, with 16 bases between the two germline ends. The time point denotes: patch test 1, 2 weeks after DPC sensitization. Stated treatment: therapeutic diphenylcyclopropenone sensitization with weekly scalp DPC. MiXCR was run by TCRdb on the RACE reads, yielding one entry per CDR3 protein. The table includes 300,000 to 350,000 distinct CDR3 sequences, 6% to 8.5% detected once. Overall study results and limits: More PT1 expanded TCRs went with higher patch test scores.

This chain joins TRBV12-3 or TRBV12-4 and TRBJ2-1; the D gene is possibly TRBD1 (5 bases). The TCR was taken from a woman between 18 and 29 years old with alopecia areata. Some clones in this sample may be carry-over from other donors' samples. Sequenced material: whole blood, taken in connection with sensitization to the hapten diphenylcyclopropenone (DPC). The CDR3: CASTLGVTVQFF. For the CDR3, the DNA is TGTGCCAGCACCTTAGGGGTAACGGTGCAGTTCTTC.